What follows is one TCR beta chain and its context. The target of this receptor is not known. No base-level quality is on record; no much larger clone is a single base apart. The immunoSEQ assay was applied to genomic DNA to generate the TCR beta chain sequences. The published analysis was carried out like this. CDR3 sequences not starting with the conserved framework cysteine at position 104 were manually removed. To get clonality, the normalized Shannon's Diversity Index was subtracted from one, giving values from 0 (maximal diversity) to 1 (oligoclonal). Chi-squared comparison-of-proportions tests assessed whether the same CDR3 differed in frequency between samples, such as brain versus blood. Public clonotypes were identified by searching immuneACCESS, and similarity to known antiviral clonotypes was assessed with the VDJdb browser. What TCRdb holds here is the immuneACCESS table cut down to in-frame rearrangements. Part of the clones is not present; checked against another copy, under half of the missing clones reflect an unresolved V gene, and the others are unexplained. V, J and clone size are taken as reported in that table, and D and trimming were inferred from the DNA itself. The sample has 60,000 to 65,000 clones on record, 90% to 97% of them singletons. The leading ten clones occupy 0.38% of the sample.

This entry is derived from a study of brain T cells in children with intractable seizures (dated by TCRdb to the early 2020s). Concerning the study at large: As a first screen for immune gene transcripts, resected brain tissue from 53 pediatric epilepsy surgery cases was run on a NanoString immunology panel. Among the roughly 12 selected surgery cases, eight also had pre-surgery blood sequenced, leaving four with brain tissue only.

The research as a whole found: Sequencing depth differed between pre- and post-surgery blood, so clones missing from the pre-surgery sample may reflect undersampling. Viral specificity was inferred solely from CDR3 sequence similarity, and the HCMV serostatus of the patients was not known.

The meaning of the sample's time point label: resected brain tissue, or blood drawn just prior to surgery. The surgery cases with the highest brain T cell transcript signatures were chosen for TCR beta chain sequencing of brain tissue, and also of blood when blood was available. Before surgery, the patients had been given at least one anti-epileptic drug. TCR-sequenced patients were children with drug-resistant epilepsy due to tuberous sclerosis complex, focal cortical dysplasia, Rasmussen encephalitis or hemimegalencephaly. Blood samples were drawn just before the epilepsy surgery. Bulk genomic DNA was extracted from unsorted brain tissue and whole blood with the Monarch genomic DNA purification kit. The germline V gene encodes CDR1 MNHNS and CDR2 SASEGT. A distance of 9 bases separates the germline ends of V and J, which lose 1 base and 6 bases respectively. The CDR3 has 13 amino acids, counting the end cysteine and phenylalanine. Just the 39-base CDR3 DNA is kept, in frame starting at base 1.

The chain is assembled from TRBV6-1 and TRBJ1-2; the D gene cannot be resolved reliably. This sequence was found in a boy younger than two with focal cortical dysplasia and intractable seizures. This material consisted of peripheral blood, taken at surgery. The CDR3 protein: CASSEGTFDGYTF. The DNA reads TGTGCCAGCAGTGAAGGGACCTTCGATGGCTACACCTTC.